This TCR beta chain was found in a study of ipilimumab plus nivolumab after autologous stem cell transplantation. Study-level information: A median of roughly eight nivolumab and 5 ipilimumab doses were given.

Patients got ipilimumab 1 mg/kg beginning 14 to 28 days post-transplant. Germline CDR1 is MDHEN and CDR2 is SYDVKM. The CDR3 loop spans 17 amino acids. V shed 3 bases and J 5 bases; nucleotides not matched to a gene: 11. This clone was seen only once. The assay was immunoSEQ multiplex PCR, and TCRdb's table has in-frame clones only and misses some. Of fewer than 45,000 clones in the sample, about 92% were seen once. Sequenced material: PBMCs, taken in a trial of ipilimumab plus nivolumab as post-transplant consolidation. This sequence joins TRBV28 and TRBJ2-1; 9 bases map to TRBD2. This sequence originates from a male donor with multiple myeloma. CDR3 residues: CASSFPRLAVVHNEQFF. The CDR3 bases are TGTGCCAGCAGTTTCCCCAGACTAGCGGTTGTTCACAATGAGCAGTTCTTC.